This T cell receptor beta chain is drawn from a study of shared clonotypes between healthy human individuals. Assay execution took place at the deep level. Repertoires were generated with immunoSEQ multiplex PCR, while TCRdb's copy carries only in-frame clones and drops some. The data hold about a million clones, with approximately 80% observed a single time. This clone occurred once. What it binds is not known. Additional DNA sequences in this sample encode the identical CDR3. Study-wide points: Clonotypes not shared had lower generation probabilities than those common to all four donors.

The CDR3 is made up of 15 amino acids. Germline V lookup: CDR1 LGHNT, CDR2 FRNRAP. Losses at the gene ends were 6 bases for V and 6 bases for J; bases not matched to a gene: 4. The sample consisted of memory CD4+ T cells from PBMCs. This sample's subset: CD45RA-negative fraction. The TCR comes from a man between 18 and 35 years old in good health. Some clones in this sample may be carry-over from other donors' samples. The rearrangement uses TRBV12-5 and TRBJ2-1; the match to TRBD2 covers 14 bases. CDR3: CASGLGLAGANEQFF. The DNA of the CDR3 is TGTGCTAGTGGACTGGGACTAGCGGGAGCCAATGAGCAGTTCTTC.